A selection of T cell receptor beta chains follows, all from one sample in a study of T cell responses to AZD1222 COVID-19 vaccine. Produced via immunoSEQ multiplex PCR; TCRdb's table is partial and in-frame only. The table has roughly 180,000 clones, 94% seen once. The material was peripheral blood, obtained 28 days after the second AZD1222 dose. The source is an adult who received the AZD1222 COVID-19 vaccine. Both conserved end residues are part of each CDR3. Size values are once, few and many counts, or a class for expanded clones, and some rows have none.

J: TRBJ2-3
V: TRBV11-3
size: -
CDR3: CASSLVSGLAFGDTQYF

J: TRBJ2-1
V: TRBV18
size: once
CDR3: CASSPLETSGWVF

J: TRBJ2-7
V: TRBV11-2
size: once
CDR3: CASSLEGLLGSYEQYF

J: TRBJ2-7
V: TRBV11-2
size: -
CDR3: CASSRIYEQYF

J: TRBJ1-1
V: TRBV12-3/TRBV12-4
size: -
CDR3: CASGWDMNTEAFF

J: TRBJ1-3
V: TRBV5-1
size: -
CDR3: CASSSLTGPGNTIYF

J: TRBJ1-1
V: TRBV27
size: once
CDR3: CASSIRWSGTEAFF

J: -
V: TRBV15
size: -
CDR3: CATSRAGASGGLVETQYF

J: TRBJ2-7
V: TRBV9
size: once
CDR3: CASSPDPGLAGPEQYF

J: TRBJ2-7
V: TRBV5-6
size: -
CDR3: CASSLAVRGRWEQYF

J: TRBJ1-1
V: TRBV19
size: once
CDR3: CASSFDLGTEAFF

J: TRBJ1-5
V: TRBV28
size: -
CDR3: CASSSSDRVRQPQHF

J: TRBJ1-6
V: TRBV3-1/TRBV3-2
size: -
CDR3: CASRSRWASNSPLHF

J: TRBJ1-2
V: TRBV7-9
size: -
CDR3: CASSLVNRDGYTF

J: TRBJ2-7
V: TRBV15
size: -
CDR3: CATSRDRGAYEQYF

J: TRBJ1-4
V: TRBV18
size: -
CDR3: CASSPPGGSEEKLFF

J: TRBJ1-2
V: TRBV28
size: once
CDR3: CASSFGQGGYTF

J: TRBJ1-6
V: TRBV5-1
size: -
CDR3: CASSYDITSPLHF

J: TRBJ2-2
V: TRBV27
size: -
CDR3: CASSFVSHTGELFF

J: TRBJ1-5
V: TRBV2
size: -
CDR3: CASSTDSLSNQPQHF

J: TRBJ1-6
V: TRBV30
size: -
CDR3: CAWKGDNSPLHF

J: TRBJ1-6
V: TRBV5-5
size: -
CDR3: CASSPGQSYNSPLHF

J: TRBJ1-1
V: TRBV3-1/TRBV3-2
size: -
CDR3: CASSQGAFF

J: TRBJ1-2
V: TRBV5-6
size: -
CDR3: CASSLEPGSGYTF

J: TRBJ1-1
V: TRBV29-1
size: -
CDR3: CSATIGQSNTEAFF

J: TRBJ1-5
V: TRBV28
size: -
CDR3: CASSLWFRGDQPQHF

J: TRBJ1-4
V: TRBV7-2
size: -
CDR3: CASSSQGAANEKLFF

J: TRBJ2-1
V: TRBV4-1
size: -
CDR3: CASSQAWDSLGNEQFF

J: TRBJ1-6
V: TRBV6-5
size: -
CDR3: CASSYGAGGNSPLHF

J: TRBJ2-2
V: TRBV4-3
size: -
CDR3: CASRRAGDTGELFF

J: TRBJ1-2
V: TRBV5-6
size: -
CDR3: CASGQGDVYGYTF

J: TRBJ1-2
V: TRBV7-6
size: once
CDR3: CASSLGSGTGFGYTF

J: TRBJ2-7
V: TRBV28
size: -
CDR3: CASRGQGNNRLREQYF

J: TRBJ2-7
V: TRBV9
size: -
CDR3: CASSRTSGSYEQYF

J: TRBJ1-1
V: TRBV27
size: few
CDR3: CASSPGRLNTEAFF

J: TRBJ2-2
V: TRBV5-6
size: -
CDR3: CASSPDRGELFF

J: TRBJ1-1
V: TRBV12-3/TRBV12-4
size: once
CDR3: CASRTGIQAFF

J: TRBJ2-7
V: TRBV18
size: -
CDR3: CASSPFLRRTSASSYEQYF

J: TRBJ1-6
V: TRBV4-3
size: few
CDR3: CASSSRTGTNYNSPLHF

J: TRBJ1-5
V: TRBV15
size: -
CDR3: CATMTGVDQPQHF

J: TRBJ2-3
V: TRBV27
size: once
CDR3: CASSPRTSGHTDTQYF

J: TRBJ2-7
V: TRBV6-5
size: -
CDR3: CASSPLLSSSYEQYF

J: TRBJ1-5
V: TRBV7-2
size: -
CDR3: CASSAQGVSNQPQHF

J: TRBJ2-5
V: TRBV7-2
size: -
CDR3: CASSLGTISQETQYF

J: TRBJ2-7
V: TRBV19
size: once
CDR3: CASSIAVGPYEQYF

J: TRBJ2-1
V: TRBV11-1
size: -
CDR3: CASSLTDVVYYNEQFF

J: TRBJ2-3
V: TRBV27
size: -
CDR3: CASSLTRGTDTQYF

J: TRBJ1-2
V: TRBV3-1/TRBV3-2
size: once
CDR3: CASSQGTYGYTF

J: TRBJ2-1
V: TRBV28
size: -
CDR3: CASDPLGAGVDEQFF

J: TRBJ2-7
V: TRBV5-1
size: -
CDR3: CASSLEVSRTNEQYF

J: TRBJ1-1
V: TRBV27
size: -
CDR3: CASSWGTEAFF

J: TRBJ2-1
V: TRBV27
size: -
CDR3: CASNPQVNYNEQFF

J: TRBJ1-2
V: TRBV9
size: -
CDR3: CASSFTGTANYGYTF

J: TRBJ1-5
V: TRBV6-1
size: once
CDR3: CASSEPGQAGQPQHF

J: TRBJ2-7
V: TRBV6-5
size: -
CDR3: CASSYSIGSEQYF

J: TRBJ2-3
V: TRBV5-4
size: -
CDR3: CASSWGGDTQYF

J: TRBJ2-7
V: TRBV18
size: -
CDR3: CASSPMTGPYEQYF